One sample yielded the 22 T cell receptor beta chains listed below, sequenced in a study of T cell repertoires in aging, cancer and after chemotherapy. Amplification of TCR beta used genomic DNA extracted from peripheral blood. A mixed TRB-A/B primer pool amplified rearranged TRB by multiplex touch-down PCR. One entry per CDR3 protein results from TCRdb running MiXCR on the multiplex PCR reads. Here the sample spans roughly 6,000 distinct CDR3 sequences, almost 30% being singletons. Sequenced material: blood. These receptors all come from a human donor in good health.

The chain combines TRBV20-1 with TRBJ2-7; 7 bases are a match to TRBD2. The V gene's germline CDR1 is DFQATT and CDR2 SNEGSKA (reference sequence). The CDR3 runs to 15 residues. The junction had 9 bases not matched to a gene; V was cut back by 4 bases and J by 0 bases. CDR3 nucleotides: TGCAGTGCTACAGAGACGGGGAGGGGCTCCTACGAGCAGTACTTC. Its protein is CSATETGRGSYEQYF.

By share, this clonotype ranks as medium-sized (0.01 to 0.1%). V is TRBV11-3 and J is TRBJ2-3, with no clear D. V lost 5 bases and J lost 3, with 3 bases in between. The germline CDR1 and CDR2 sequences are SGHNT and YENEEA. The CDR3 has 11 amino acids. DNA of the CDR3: TGTGCCAGCAGCCTTACAGATACGCAGTATTTT. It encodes CASSLTDTQYF.

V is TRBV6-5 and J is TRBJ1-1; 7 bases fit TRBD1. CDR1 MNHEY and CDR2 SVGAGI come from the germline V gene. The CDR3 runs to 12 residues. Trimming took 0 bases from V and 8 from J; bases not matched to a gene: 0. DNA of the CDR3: TGTGCCAGCAGTTACTCGGGACAGGAAGCTTTCTTT. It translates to CASSYSGQEAFF.

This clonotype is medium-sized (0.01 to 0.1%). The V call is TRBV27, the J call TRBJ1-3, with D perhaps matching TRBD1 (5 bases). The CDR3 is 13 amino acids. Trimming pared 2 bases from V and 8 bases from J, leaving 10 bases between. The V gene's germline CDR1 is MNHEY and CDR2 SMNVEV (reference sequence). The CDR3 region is CASSLLRGDTIYF. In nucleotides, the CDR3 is TGTGCCAGCAGTTTACTCCGGGGGGACACCATATATTTT.

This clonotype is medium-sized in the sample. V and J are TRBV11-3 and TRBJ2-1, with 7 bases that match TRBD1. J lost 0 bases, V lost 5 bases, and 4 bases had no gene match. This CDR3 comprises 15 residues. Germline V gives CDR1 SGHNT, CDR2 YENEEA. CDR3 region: CASSQGDRSYNEQFF. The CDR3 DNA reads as TGTGCCAGCAGCCAGGGGGATCGCTCCTACAATGAGCAGTTCTTC.

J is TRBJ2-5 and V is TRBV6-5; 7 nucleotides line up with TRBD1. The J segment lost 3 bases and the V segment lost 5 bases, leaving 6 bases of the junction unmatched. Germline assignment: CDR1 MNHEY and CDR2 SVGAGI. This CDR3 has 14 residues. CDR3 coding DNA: TGTGCCAGCAGTACTATTACAGGGGAAGAGACCCAGTACTTC. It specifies CASSTITGEETQYF.

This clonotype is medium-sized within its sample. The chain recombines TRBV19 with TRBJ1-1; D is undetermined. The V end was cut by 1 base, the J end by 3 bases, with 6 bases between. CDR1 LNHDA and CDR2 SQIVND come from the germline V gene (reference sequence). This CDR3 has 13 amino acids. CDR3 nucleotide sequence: TGTGCCAGTAGTATAGGAGGGCACACTGAAGCTTTCTTT. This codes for CASSIGGHTEAFF.

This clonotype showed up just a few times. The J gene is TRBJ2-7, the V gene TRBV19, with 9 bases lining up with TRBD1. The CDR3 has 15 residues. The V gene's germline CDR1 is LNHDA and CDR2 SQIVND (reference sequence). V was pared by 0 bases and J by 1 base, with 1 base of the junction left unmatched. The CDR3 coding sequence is TGTGCCAGTAGTATAGATGGACAGGGGTCCTACGAGCAGTACTTC. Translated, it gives CASSIDGQGSYEQYF.

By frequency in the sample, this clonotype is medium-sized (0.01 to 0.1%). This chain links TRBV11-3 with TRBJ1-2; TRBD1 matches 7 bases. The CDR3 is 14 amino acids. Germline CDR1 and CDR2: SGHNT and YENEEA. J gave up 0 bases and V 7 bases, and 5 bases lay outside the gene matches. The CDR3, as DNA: TGTGCCAGCAAACCCAGGGGGTCTAACTATGGCTACACCTTC. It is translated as CASKPRGSNYGYTF.

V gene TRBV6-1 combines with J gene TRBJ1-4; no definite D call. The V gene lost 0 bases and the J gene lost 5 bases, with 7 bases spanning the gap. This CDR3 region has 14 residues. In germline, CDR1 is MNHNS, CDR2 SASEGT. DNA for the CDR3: TGTGCCAGCAGTGAAGCGGCAGAAAATGAAAAACTGTTTTTT. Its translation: CASSEAAENEKLFF.

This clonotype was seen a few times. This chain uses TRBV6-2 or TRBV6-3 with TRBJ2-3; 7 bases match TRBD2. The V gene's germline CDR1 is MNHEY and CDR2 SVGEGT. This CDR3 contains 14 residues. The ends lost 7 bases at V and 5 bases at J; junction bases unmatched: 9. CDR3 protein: CASMGGGPRDTQYF. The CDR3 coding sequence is TGTGCCAGCATGGGGGGAGGGCCGCGAGATACGCAGTATTTT.

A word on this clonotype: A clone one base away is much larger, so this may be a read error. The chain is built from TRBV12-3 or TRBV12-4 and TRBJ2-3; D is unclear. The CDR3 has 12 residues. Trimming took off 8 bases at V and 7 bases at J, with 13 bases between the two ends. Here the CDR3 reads CASCSAAYTQYF. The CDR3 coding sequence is TGTGCCAGCTGTTCGGCCGCATATACGCAGTATTTT.

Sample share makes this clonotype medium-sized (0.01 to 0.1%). The CDR3 here is CASSPAGGPTDTQYF. The CDR3 DNA follows: TGTGCCAGCTCACCAGCGGGGGGCCCCACAGATACGCAGTATTTT. This chain connects TRBV18 to TRBJ2-3, with 8 nucleotides matching TRBD2. Germline V gene lookup returns CDR1 KGHSH and CDR2 LQKENI. The CDR3 covers 15 residues. Trimming cost V 2 bases and J 2 bases; bases outside gene matches: 3.

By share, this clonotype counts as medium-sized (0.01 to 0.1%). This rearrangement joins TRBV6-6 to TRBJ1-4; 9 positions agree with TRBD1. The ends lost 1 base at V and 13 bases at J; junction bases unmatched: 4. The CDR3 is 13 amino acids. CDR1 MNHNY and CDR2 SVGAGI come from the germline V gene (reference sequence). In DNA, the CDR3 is TGTGCCAGCAGTTACTTCCTGGACAGGGGACTGTTTTTT. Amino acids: CASSYFLDRGLFF.

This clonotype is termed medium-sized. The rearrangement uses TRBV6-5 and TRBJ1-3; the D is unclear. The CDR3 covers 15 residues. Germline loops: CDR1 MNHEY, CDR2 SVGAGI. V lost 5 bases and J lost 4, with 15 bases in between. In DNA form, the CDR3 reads TGTGCCAGCAGTACAGACGCTAACGGGGGAAACACCATATATTTT. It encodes CASSTDANGGNTIYF.

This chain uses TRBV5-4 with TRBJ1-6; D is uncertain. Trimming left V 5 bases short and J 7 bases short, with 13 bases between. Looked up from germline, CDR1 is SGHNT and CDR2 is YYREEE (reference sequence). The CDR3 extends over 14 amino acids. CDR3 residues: CASRVGQENSPLHF. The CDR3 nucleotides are TGTGCCAGCAGAGTCGGGCAGGAGAATTCACCCCTCCACTTT.

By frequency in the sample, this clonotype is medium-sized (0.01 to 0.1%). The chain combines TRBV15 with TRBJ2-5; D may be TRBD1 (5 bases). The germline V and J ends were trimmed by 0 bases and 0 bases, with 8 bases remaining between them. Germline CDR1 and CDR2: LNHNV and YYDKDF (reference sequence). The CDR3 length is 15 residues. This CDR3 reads CATSRDLTDQETQYF. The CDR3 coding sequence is TGTGCCACCAGCAGAGATTTGACAGACCAAGAGACCCAGTACTTC.

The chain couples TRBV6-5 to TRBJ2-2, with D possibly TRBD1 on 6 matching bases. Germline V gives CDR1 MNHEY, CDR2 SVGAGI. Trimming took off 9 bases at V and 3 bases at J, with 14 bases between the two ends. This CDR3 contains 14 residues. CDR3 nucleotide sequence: TGTGCCAGTCGCAGGGGATCCCACACCGGGGAGCTGTTTTTT. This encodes CASRRGSHTGELFF.

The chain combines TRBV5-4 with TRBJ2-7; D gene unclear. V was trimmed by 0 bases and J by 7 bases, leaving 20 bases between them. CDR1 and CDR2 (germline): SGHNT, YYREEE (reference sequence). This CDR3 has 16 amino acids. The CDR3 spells CASSLVYGGNTGEQYF. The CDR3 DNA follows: TGTGCCAGCAGCTTGGTTTATGGCGGTAACACCGGGGAGCAGTACTTC.

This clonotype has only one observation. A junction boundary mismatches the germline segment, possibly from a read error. The CDR3 sequence: CAISESPPSGQETKYF. In nucleotides, the CDR3 is TGTGCCATCAGTGAGTCTCCTCCTAGCGGCCAAGAGACCAAGTACTTC. The rearrangement joins TRBV6-1 to TRBJ2-5; TRBD2 agrees at 7 bases. Germline CDR1 is MNHNS and CDR2 is SASEGT. CDR3 length equals 16 residues.

Here the CDR3 reads CASSFGTIRGYTF. DNA of the CDR3: TGTGCCAGCAGTTTCGGGACGATAAGGGGCTACACCTTC. This rearrangement joins TRBV27 to TRBJ1-2, with D perhaps matching TRBD1 (5 bases). Germline V gene data show CDR1 as MNHEY and CDR2 as SMNVEV (reference sequence). The CDR3 covers 13 residues. With 3 bases removed from V and 8 bases from J, the gap between germline ends came to 13 bases.

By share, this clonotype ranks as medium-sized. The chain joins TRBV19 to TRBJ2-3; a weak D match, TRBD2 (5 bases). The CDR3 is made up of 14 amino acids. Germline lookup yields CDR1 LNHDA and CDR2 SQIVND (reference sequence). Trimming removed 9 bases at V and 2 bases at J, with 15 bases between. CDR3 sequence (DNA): TGTGCCAGCACGACTAAGGGAGACACAGATACGCAGTATTTT. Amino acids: CASTTKGDTDTQYF.